Sequencing of this TCR beta chain was carried out in a study of control samples from healthy donors and cancer patients. Assay: immunoSEQ multiplex PCR; the TCRdb copy retains only in-frame clones and omits some. The table records 150,000 to 200,000 clones, 75% to 95% of them present only once. Germline V gene lookup returns CDR1 SGHTS and CDR2 YDEGEE. This CDR3 has 15 residues. Trimming left V 0 bases short and J 0 bases short, with 8 bases between. The clonotype was recovered from a middle-aged woman in good health. The sample taken for sequencing was blood. The chain has TRBV5-8 and TRBJ2-3, with unresolved D. CDR3 sequence (DNA): TGTGCCAGCAGCTTGGGCAGTTCTAGCACAGATACGCAGTATTTT. It translates to CASSLGSSSTDTQYF.